This T cell receptor (beta chain) originates from a study of T cell changes during pregnancy in multiple sclerosis. The CDR3 is made up of 15 amino acids. Germline V CDR1 and CDR2: SNHLY, FYNNEI. Trimming took 6 bases from V and 0 from J, leaving 11 bases between them. Profiling relied on immunoSEQ multiplex PCR, and the TCRdb table lists in-frame clones only, not all of them. This repertoire shows some 39,000 clones, about nine tenths found once; its top ten account for under 0.4%. This clonotype was obtained from a female donor in good health, enrolled as a control in a pregnancy study. The starting material was CD4+ T cells from peripheral blood mononuclear cells, obtained in the third trimester of pregnancy. This sequence joins TRBV2 and TRBJ2-2; TRBD2 might be the D (7 bases). CDR3 protein: CASRKGGANTGELFF. In DNA form, the CDR3 reads TGTGCCAGCAGAAAGGGGGGGGCGAACACCGGGGAGCTGTTTTTT. The full variable domain, its missing parts supplied by reference TRBV2 and TRBJ2-2, is EPEVTQTPSHQVTQMGQEVILRCVPISNHLYFYWYRQILGQKVEFLVSFYNNEISEKSEIFDDQFSVERPDGSNFTLKIRSTKLEDSAMYFCASRKGGANTGELFFGEGSRLTVL.